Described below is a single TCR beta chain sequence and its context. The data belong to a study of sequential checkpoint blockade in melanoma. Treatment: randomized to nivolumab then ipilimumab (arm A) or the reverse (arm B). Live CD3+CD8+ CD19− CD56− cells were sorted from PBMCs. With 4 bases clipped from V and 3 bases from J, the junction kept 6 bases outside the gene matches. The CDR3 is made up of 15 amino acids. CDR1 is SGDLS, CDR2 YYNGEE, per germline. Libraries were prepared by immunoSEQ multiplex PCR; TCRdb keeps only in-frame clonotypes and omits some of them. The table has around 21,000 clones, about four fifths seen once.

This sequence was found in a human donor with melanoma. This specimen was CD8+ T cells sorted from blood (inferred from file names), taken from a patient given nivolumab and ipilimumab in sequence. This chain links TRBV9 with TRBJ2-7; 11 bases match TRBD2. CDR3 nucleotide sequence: TGTGCCAGCAGCCTCGGGACTAGCGGTGACTACGAGCAGTACTTC. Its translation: CASSLGTSGDYEQYF.